Following are 27 T cell receptor beta chains from one sample sequenced in a study of cytomegalovirus exposure and HLA in healthy donors. Researchers ran the PCR with 60 Vbeta and 13 Jbeta primers. Method: immunoSEQ multiplex PCR; TCRdb's copy keeps in-frame clones and lacks some. The sample comprises over 150,000 clones, roughly 80% of which are singletons, and 0.38% rests with the top ten. The sequenced sample was PBMCs. Receptors originate from a boy between 2 and 15 years old in good health and CMV-seronegative.

The chain links TRBV7-8 to TRBJ2-7, with D possibly matching TRBD2 (6 bases). V was shortened by 5 bases and J by 2 bases, with 10 bases between the two germline ends. Per germline, CDR1 SGHVS and CDR2 FQNEAQ. The CDR3 is made up of 13 amino acids. The chain's CDR3 is CASSDRTTYEQYF. CDR3 DNA sequence: TGTGCCAGCAGCGACCGGACTACCTACGAGCAGTACTTC.

The chain couples TRBV28 to TRBJ1-2; tentative D call: TRBD1 (5 bases). V shed 6 bases and J shed 6 bases, with 14 bases lying between them. Germline CDR1 reads MDHEN; CDR2 reads SYDVKM. There are 13 residues in the CDR3. CDR3 residues: CASSRRTINGYTF. In DNA form, the CDR3 reads TGTGCCAGCAGCCGCCGGACAATAAATGGCTACACCTTC.

The rearrangement links TRBV15 to TRBJ1-1, with a possible D match to TRBD1 (6 bases). This CDR3 spans 14 amino acids. V gave up 3 bases and J gave up 5 bases, with 13 bases separating them. Germline V gene data show CDR1 as LNHNV and CDR2 as YYDKDF (reference sequence). The CDR3 DNA follows: TGTGCCACCAGCAGGACAGGATTTGGTACTGAAGCTTTCTTT. Its translation is CATSRTGFGTEAFF.

The chain carries TRBV4-1 and TRBJ2-1, with TRBD1 identical over 8 bases. Germline CDR1 MGHRA, CDR2 YSYEKL. The CDR3 is made up of 16 amino acids. Trimming removed 0 bases from V and 3 bases from J; junction bases left unmatched: 4. CDR3 sequence: CASSQDWTGHYNEQFF. Here the CDR3 DNA reads TGCGCCAGCAGCCAAGATTGGACAGGGCACTACAATGAGCAGTTCTTC.

The gene calls are TRBV7-3 and TRBJ2-3; no reliable D call. This CDR3 is 14 amino acids long. Germline V lookup: CDR1 SGHTA, CDR2 FQGTGA. Trimming pared 5 bases from V and 0 bases from J, leaving 9 bases between. The CDR3 DNA is TGTGCCAGCAGCCCCACTTCTAGCACAGATACGCAGTATTTT. Its translation is CASSPTSSTDTQYF.

This clone turned up a few times. The CDR3, as DNA: TGTGCCAGCAGTCTAAGGACAGGGGATGAAAAACTGTTTTTT. It encodes CASSLRTGDEKLFF. The rearrangement joins TRBV2 to TRBJ1-4, with TRBD1 matching 9 bases. Germline trimming cut 5 bases from V and 6 bases from J; bases unmatched to any gene: 4. The CDR3 extends over 14 amino acids. In germline, CDR1 is SNHLY, CDR2 FYNNEI.

The chain is built from TRBV5-4 and TRBJ2-1; 14 nucleotides line up with TRBD2. The CDR3 is 15 amino acids. The V gene end was trimmed by 4 bases and the J gene end by 7 bases; junction bases not matched to a gene: 4. The germline V gene has CDR1 SGHNT and CDR2 YYREEE (reference sequence). CDR3 nucleotide sequence: TGTGCCAGCAGCCCCGGGACTAGCGGGAGTAATGAGCAGTTCTTC. It codes for CASSPGTSGSNEQFF. Looking up the rest from reference TRBV5-4 and TRBJ2-1 gives the full variable domain: ETGVTQSPTHLIKTRGQQVTLRCSSQSGHNTVSWYQQALGQGPQFIFQYYREEENGRGNFPPRFSGLQFPNYSSELNVNALELDDSALYLCASSPGTSGSNEQFFGPGTRLTVL.

V and J are TRBV19 and TRBJ2-3; TRBD2 is a possible D gene (6 bases). V shed 3 bases and J shed 4 bases, with 17 bases lying between them. The CDR3 contains 16 residues. From germline, CDR1 is LNHDA and CDR2 SQIVND (reference sequence). The chain's CDR3 is CASSIFSGSRSDTQYF. The CDR3 bases are TGTGCCAGTAGTATTTTCTCCGGGAGCCGATCAGATACGCAGTATTTT.

The chain employs TRBV4-1 and TRBJ2-3; 7 positions match TRBD2. The length of the CDR3 is 15 residues. V was pared by 3 bases and J by 2 bases, with 5 bases of the junction left unmatched. Germline V gene sequence: CDR1 MGHRA, CDR2 YSYEKL. The CDR3 DNA reads as TGCGCCAGCAGCCACCGGGACTACCTCACAGATACGCAGTATTTT. It translates to CASSHRDYLTDTQYF.

Here the CDR3 DNA reads TGTGCCAGCAGTGTCAGAATCACTGAAGCTTTCTTT. It encodes CASSVRITEAFF. The chain joins TRBV6-1 to TRBJ1-1; D not resolved. V dropped 4 bases and J dropped 4 bases, with 7 bases sitting between them. This CDR3 is built from 12 residues. CDR1 and CDR2 (germline): MNHNS, SASEGT.

V gene TRBV9 combines with J gene TRBJ2-3, with a tentative D call TRBD2 (7 bases). The V and J ends lost 0 bases and 3 bases respectively, with 14 bases between them. The germline gives CDR1 SGDLS, CDR2 YYNGEE. The CDR3 extends over 16 amino acids. The CDR3 DNA is TGTGCCAGCAGCGTAGAAGGGGGGGCCGGTACAGATACGCAGTATTTT. Translated: CASSVEGGAGTDTQYF.

In its sample, this clone was seen a few times. J is TRBJ2-2 and V is TRBV5-1; no clear D. The germline gives CDR1 SGHRS, CDR2 YFSETQ. The CDR3 length is 15 residues. Trimming stripped 0 bases from V and 2 bases from J, with 8 bases between. CDR3 in DNA: TGCGCCAGCAGCTTGGGCGGCAGTAACACCGGGGAGCTGTTTTTT. It encodes CASSLGGSNTGELFF.

The chain has TRBV5-1 and TRBJ2-3; D is possibly TRBD2 (5 bases). This CDR3 has 16 residues. The germline gives CDR1 SGHRS, CDR2 YFSETQ. V was pared by 4 bases and J by 2 bases, with 17 bases between. DNA of the CDR3: TGCGCCAGCAGCATTGAGGGTTACCCACACACAGATACGCAGTATTTT. Translation: CASSIEGYPHTDTQYF. Filled out from reference TRBV5-1 and TRBJ2-3, the complete variable domain reads KAGVTQTPRYLIKTRGQQVTLSCSPISGHRSVSWYQQTPGQGLQFLFEYFSETQRNKGNFPGRFSGRQFSNSRSEMNVSTLELGDSALYLCASSIEGYPHTDTQYFGPGTRLTVL.

The sample holds one count of this clone. This sequence joins TRBV25-1 and TRBJ1-2; D unclear. With 0 bases removed from V and 8 bases from J, the gap between germline ends came to 13 bases. Germline V lookup: CDR1 MGHDK, CDR2 SYGVNS. The CDR3 contains 14 residues. The CDR3 region has the DNA TGTGCCAGCAGTGAATACCAAGCGGGGAGCGGCTACACCTTC. It translates to CASSEYQAGSGYTF.

V usage is TRBV5-6 and J usage is TRBJ1-1; 7 bases line up with TRBD1. The CDR3 spans 14 residues. Germline V gene data show CDR1 as SGHDT and CDR2 as YYEEEE. Trimming at V came to 3 bases and at J to 1 base, leaving 3 bases not matched to a gene. For the CDR3, the DNA is TGTGCCAGCAGCTCCGGGACAGCGAACACTGAAGCTTTCTTT. Its translation: CASSSGTANTEAFF. Filled out from reference TRBV5-6 and TRBJ1-1, the complete variable domain reads DAGVTQSPTHLIKTRGQQVTLRCSPKSGHDTVSWYQQALGQGPQFIFQYYEEEERQRGNFPDRFSGHQFPNYSSELNVNALLLGDSALYLCASSSGTANTEAFFGQGTRLTVV.

The genes are TRBV9 and TRBJ2-7, with D unresolved. V dropped 0 bases and J dropped 2 bases, with 15 bases sitting between them. The germline gives CDR1 SGDLS, CDR2 YYNGEE. The CDR3 has 16 residues. The CDR3 spells CASSVAKYVVAYEQYF. CDR3 nucleotide sequence: TGTGCCAGCAGCGTAGCCAAGTACGTTGTAGCCTACGAGCAGTACTTC. Full variable domain (remainder filled in from reference TRBV9 and TRBJ2-7): DSGVTQTPKHLITATGQRVTLRCSPRSGDLSVYWYQQSLDQGLQFLIQYYNGEERAKGNILERFSAQQFPDLHSELNLSSLELGDSALYFCASSVAKYVVAYEQYFGPGTRLTVT.

This clone has just a few counts. The J gene is TRBJ1-1, the V gene TRBV5-1; 8 nucleotides align to TRBD1. The CDR3 has 14 amino acids. Germline V lookup: CDR1 SGHRS, CDR2 YFSETQ. The junction had 7 bases not matched to a gene; V was cut back by 2 bases and J by 7 bases. As DNA, the CDR3 is TGCGCCAGCAGCTTTGAGGACAGGGAAGGTGAAGCTTTCTTT. Translation gives CASSFEDREGEAFF.

The CDR3 reads CASTTGQGTHEQFF. CDR3 DNA sequence: TGTGCCAGTACTACGGGACAGGGGACTCATGAGCAGTTCTTC. The genes are TRBV19 and TRBJ2-1; 10 bases fit TRBD1. Germline CDR1 is LNHDA and CDR2 is SQIVND (reference sequence). V lost 7 bases, J lost 8 bases, and 8 bases stayed unmatched. The CDR3 is 14 amino acids.

This clone was observed a single time. This sequence joins TRBV6-6 and TRBJ2-5; 7 bases are a match to TRBD1. The end of the DNA fits TRBJ2-7 better, so the J call may be wrong. Per the germline V gene, CDR1 is MNHNY and CDR2 is SVGAGI (reference sequence). CDR3 length: 14 amino acids. The CDR3 protein is CASSAAGGTYEQYF. Here the CDR3 DNA reads TGTGCCAGCAGTGCCGCAGGGGGTACCTACGAGCAGTACTTC.

This clone is a singleton in its sample. This sequence joins TRBV19 and TRBJ2-5; 10 bases map to TRBD1. The CDR3 length is 16 residues. In germline, CDR1 is LNHDA, CDR2 SQIVND (reference sequence). The J segment lost 5 bases and the V segment lost 6 bases, leaving 12 bases of the junction unmatched. As DNA, the CDR3 is TGTGCCAGTAGCCAAGGGACAGGGGTCACTTCGGAGACCCAGTACTTC. It is translated as CASSQGTGVTSETQYF.

This clone was counted only a few times. This chain joins TRBV19 and TRBJ2-7, with 7 bases that match TRBD2. The trim removed 1 base at V and 1 base at J, leaving 4 bases unmatched. This CDR3 region has 15 residues. Germline-derived CDR1 and CDR2 are LNHDA and SQIVND (reference sequence). DNA of the CDR3: TGTGCCAGTAGTATAGGTAGCGGGCTATCCTACGAGCAGTACTTC. Protein sequence: CASSIGSGLSYEQYF.

This clone was found once. J is TRBJ2-2 and V is TRBV5-1; D may be TRBD2 (6 bases). The V end was cut by 7 bases, the J end by 5 bases, with 9 bases between. Germline-derived CDR1 and CDR2 are SGHRS and YFSETQ. The CDR3 covers 12 residues. CDR3 sequence reads: CASRELTGELFF. The CDR3 DNA follows: TGCGCCAGCCGGGAGTTAACCGGGGAGCTGTTTTTT.

The count of this clone is one. The genes are TRBV7-8 and TRBJ2-1; TRBD2 matches at 8 bases. Germline CDR1 and CDR2: SGHVS and FQNEAQ. The CDR3 length is 18 residues. J lost 0 bases, V lost 0 bases, and 7 bases had no gene match. CDR3 DNA sequence: TGTGCCAGCAGCTTAGCCCTGGTAGCGGGGAGCTCCTACAATGAGCAGTTCTTC. Translation gives CASSLALVAGSSYNEQFF. Filled out from reference TRBV7-8 and TRBJ2-1, the complete variable domain reads GAGVSQSPRYKVAKRGQDVALRCDPISGHVSLFWYQQALGQGPEFLTYFQNEAQLDKSGLPSDRFFAERPEGSVSTLKIQRTQQEDSAVYLCASSLALVAGSSYNEQFFGPGTRLTVL.

V and J are TRBV7-9 and TRBJ2-7; 7 nucleotides agree with TRBD2. The CDR3 contains 17 residues. The germline V gene encodes CDR1 SEHNR and CDR2 FQNEAQ (reference sequence). Unmatched junction bases numbered 16, after V lost 4 bases and J lost 4 bases. In DNA, the CDR3 is TGTGCCAGCAGCTCACCTACCCCTGGCGGGAGAGGGTACGAGCAGTACTTC. Encoded protein: CASSSPTPGGRGYEQYF.

The rearrangement joins TRBV10-3 to TRBJ2-7, with 11 bases fitting TRBD1. The germline CDR1 and CDR2 sequences are ENHRY and SYGVKD. The CDR3 extends over 16 amino acids. Trimming cost V 2 bases and J 3 bases; bases outside gene matches: 6. CDR3 DNA sequence: TGTGCCATCAGTGAGAGGGACAGGGGGACCGGCTACGAGCAGTACTTC. Protein sequence: CAISERDRGTGYEQYF.

The chain employs TRBV19 and TRBJ2-7; possibly TRBD1 for D (6 bases). V lost 10 bases and J lost 3, with 10 bases in between. Germline V gene lookup returns CDR1 LNHDA and CDR2 SQIVND (reference sequence). This CDR3 has 11 amino acids. This chain's CDR3 is CATLDSYEQYF. CDR3 sequence (DNA): TGTGCCACTTTGGACAGCTACGAGCAGTACTTC.

V is TRBV25-1 and J is TRBJ2-7, with a weak D call TRBD1 (6 bases). The V and J ends lost 3 bases and 2 bases respectively, with 8 bases between them. Germline lookup yields CDR1 MGHDK and CDR2 SYGVNS. This CDR3 contains 13 residues. The CDR3 DNA sequence: TGTGCCAGCAGTGATCACAGGGCCTACGAGCAGTACTTC. This codes for CASSDHRAYEQYF.